Listed below are T cell receptor beta chains from one sample, sequenced in a study of CD8 T cells in ankylosing spondylitis. MiXCR was run by TCRdb on the 5' RACE reads, yielding one entry per CDR3 protein. Counted here are 210,000 or so distinct CDR3 sequences, 20% to 30% occurring once; the ten biggest clones make up around 6.3%. Material: blood, either unsorted or a sorted T cell fraction (not recorded which). The receptors were sampled from a male donor with ankylosing spondylitis or in good health (not recorded which). The CDR3 runs from the conserved cysteine through the conserved F or W. The D gene is left open where the match is weak. A clone size is listed for some rows: how often the clone was seen (once, few, many), or a class if it is expanded.

DNA: TGTGCCAGCAGCGTAGAGACGGAATACAATGAGCAGTTCTTC; CDR3: CASSVETEYNEQFF; J: TRBJ2-1; size: .; D: .; V: TRBV9
DNA: TGCAGTGCTAGAGCGCTAAGTCAAACACGGGCTGCTGGCTACACCTTC; CDR3: CSARALSQTRAAGYTF; J: TRBJ1-2; size: many; D: .; V: TRBV20-1
DNA: TGTGCCAGCACTAAAACGTCGGGGGCGGGAGGGTCCTACGAGCAGTACTTC; CDR3: CASTKTSGAGGSYEQYF; J: TRBJ2-7; size: many; D: TRBD2; V: TRBV6-1
DNA: TGCGCCAGCAGCCAAGACTACAGGGAAGGGAGCACAGATACGCAGTATTTT; CDR3: CASSQDYREGSTDTQYF; J: TRBJ2-3; size: many; D: .; V: TRBV4-3
DNA: TGTGCCAGCAGGAGGAACAGGGCCACTGAAGCTTTCTTT; CDR3: CASRRNRATEAFF; J: TRBJ1-1; size: .; D: .; V: TRBV12-3/TRBV12-4
DNA: TGTGCCAGCAGTTTACCGGACAGGGATATTTTCATTCAGTACTTC; CDR3: CASSLPDRDIFIQYF; J: TRBJ2-4; size: .; D: TRBD1; V: TRBV12-3/TRBV12-4
DNA: TGCAGCGTTGATGGGGGTCCCGGGGAGCTGTTTTTT; CDR3: CSVDGGPGELFF; J: TRBJ2-2; size: many; D: .; V: TRBV29-1
DNA: TGCAGTGCCACGAGGGGGAACACTGAAGCTTTCTTT; CDR3: CSATRGNTEAFF; J: TRBJ1-1; size: many; D: .; V: TRBV20-1
DNA: TGTGCCAGCAGCAAAAAGTGGGGCGGGAGGTTAAATGAGCAGTTCTTC; CDR3: CASSKKWGGRLNEQFF; J: TRBJ2-1; size: many; D: .; V: TRBV21-1
DNA: TGCAGCGTTGCGATTAGACAGTCTTGGGAGACCCAGTACTTC; CDR3: CSVAIRQSWETQYF; J: TRBJ2-5; size: few; D: .; V: TRBV29-1
DNA: TGCAGTGCCGGACCCAACGGGAGGGCCGGGGAGACCCAGTACTTC; CDR3: CSAGPNGRAGETQYF; J: TRBJ2-5; size: many; D: TRBD2; V: TRBV20-1
DNA: TGTGCCAGCAGCTCAAGGGGACAGGGGGCATCGGACACTGAAGCTTTCTTT; CDR3: CASSSRGQGASDTEAFF; J: TRBJ1-1; size: few; D: TRBD1; V: TRBV7-9
DNA: TGCAGTGCTTGGTGGGGGGATGTTGAAGCTTTCTTT; CDR3: CSAWWGDVEAFF; J: TRBJ1-1; size: .; D: .; V: TRBV20-1
DNA: TGTGCCAGCAGCCAAGATGAGAAGGGTTCTAATGAAAAACTGTTTTTT; CDR3: CASSQDEKGSNEKLFF; J: TRBJ1-4; size: many; D: .; V: TRBV4-2
DNA: TGTGCCAGCAGTGAGATACAGCCCCAGCATTTT; CDR3: CASSEIQPQHF; J: TRBJ1-5; size: few; D: .; V: TRBV6-1
DNA: TGTGCCAGCAGTTACGGGGGACAGGGCCTCGGTCAGCCCCAGCATTTT; CDR3: CASSYGGQGLGQPQHF; J: TRBJ1-5; size: .; D: TRBD1; V: TRBV6-2/TRBV6-3
DNA: TGTGCCAGCAGTAGGACTAGCGGGAGCCAAAACACAGATACGCAGTATTTT; CDR3: CASSRTSGSQNTDTQYF; J: TRBJ2-3; size: .; D: TRBD2; V: TRBV6-1
DNA: TGTGCCAGCAGCCAAACGTCCAGCCCGGGCAATGAGCAGTTCTTC; CDR3: CASSQTSSPGNEQFF; J: TRBJ2-1; size: many; D: .; V: TRBV7-2
DNA: TGTGCCAGTACGGCCCCTTGGTCAGATACGCAGTATTTT; CDR3: CASTAPWSDTQYF; J: TRBJ2-3; size: .; D: .; V: TRBV19
DNA: TGCAGTGCGAGGACAACATCCTACGAGCAGTACTTC; CDR3: CSARTTSYEQYF; J: TRBJ2-7; size: many; D: .; V: TRBV20-1
DNA: TGTGCCATCAGTGAAATGGGCCAAGAGACCCAGTACTTC; CDR3: CAISEMGQETQYF; J: TRBJ2-5; size: once; D: .; V: TRBV10-3
DNA: TGTGCCAGCAGCTTAGGATCCAGATACAAGTACTTC; CDR3: CASSLGSRYKYF; J: TRBJ2-5; size: .; D: .; V: TRBV7-2
DNA: TGCAGTGCTAAACGGGTCAACAATGAGCAGTTCTTC; CDR3: CSAKRVNNEQFF; J: TRBJ2-1; size: few; D: .; V: TRBV20-1
DNA: TGTGCCAGCACGGATCCAGGGAATCCCTCCTACAATGAGCAGTTCTTC; CDR3: CASTDPGNPSYNEQFF; J: TRBJ2-1; size: .; D: .; V: TRBV5-6
DNA: TGCAGTGCTATAGGGGTGGGGGAGACCCAGTACTTC; CDR3: CSAIGVGETQYF; J: TRBJ2-5; size: many; D: .; V: TRBV20-1
DNA: TGTGCCAGCAGGAGGACAGAGCTGACCTACGAGCAGTACTTC; CDR3: CASRRTELTYEQYF; J: TRBJ2-7; size: .; D: .; V: TRBV28